This note documents a single TCR beta chain sequence. Its antigen has not been determined. No much larger clonotype is one base removed from it; base qualities were not supplied. The CDR3 spans 14 residues, from the cysteine through the phenylalanine. The retained sequence is limited to the CDR3, 42 bases, with the frame set at the first base. According to the germline V gene (reference sequence), CDR1 reads SGHNT and CDR2 reads YYREEE. V has 3 bases trimmed and J has 4 bases trimmed; junction bases matching no gene number 6. The data belong to a study of blood T cell repertoires in COVID-19 (dated by TCRdb to the early 2020s). For the study in its entirety: The collaborator samples originated in the United States, Italy and Spain and spanned the acute and convalescent phases of COVID-19. The material from the prospective study consisted of cDNA or gDNA derived from T cells, B-cell-depleted T cells, or PBMCs. Deeply sampled blood TCRbeta repertoires from subjects exposed to, actively infected with, or recovered from COVID-19 were included in the dataset. The repertoires were released in a freely available public database intended as a resource for research on the immune response to SARS-CoV-2. Samples were obtained from the ongoing ImmuneRACE study (first 160 participants) and from 1,200 or so subjects provided by 6 global collaborators. A de-identified subject ID, COVID-19 status, age in years and sex were almost always included in the sample metadata. Where available, HLA class I and class II types were taken from metadata supplied by the sample provider and were not determined by assay-based typing. Summary of the overall study and its limitations: Clinical and demographic metadata were provided uncurated, with the amount varying by source and participant.

Collaborating institutions collected whole blood in K2EDTA tubes following their own protocols. For TCRbeta analysis, collaborators shipped samples as frozen whole blood, isolated PBMCs, or DNA extracted from either of those sample types. TCRbeta CDR3 regions were amplified from genomic DNA using the immunoSEQ Assay, a bias-controlled multiplex PCR. As for how the authors treated the data: The number of nucleated cells in each sample was estimated by amplification of reference gene primers within the assay. To quantify the absolute abundance of each unique TCRbeta CDR3 rearrangement, sequence reads were collapsed and filtered. Productive Simpson clonality was computed per sample as the square root of Simpson's diversity index over productive rearrangements. What TCRdb holds here is the immuneACCESS table cut down to in-frame rearrangements. Part of the clones is not present; checked against another copy, under half of the missing clones reflect an unresolved V gene, and the others are unexplained. V and J calls and clone size follow that table, whereas D and trimming were derived from the DNA. The sample yields about 140,000 clones; roughly four fifths were counted once. Of the sample, 3.5% to 4.5% is held by the ten largest clones.

The clonotype comes from a woman aged 60-75 years with acute or convalescent COVID-19. Recombination linked TRBV5-4 to TRBJ2-7; TRBD1 matches 8 bases in the middle. Source material: peripheral blood. The sequence in DNA is TGTGCCAGCAGCTCCCCAGGGGGCAATTACGAGCAGTACTTC. Translated, this gives CASSSPGGNYEQYF.